This TCR beta chain emerged from a study of blood T cell repertoires in COVID-19. The ends lost 2 bases at V and 6 bases at J; junction bases unmatched: 8. CDR3 length: 16 residues. Germline-derived CDR1 and CDR2 are MNHEY and SVGAGI. This table comes from immunoSEQ multiplex PCR, and its TCRdb copy is limited to in-frame clones, with some not included. Of some 110,000 clones in the sample, roughly 88% were seen once. Sequencing used peripheral blood. The origin of this receptor is a man in his forties with acute or convalescent COVID-19. V is TRBV6-5 and J is TRBJ2-1; 9 bases agree with TRBD1. The CDR3 bases are TGTGCCAGCAGTTACCGGGACAGGGTGACAGGCAATGAGCAGTTCTTC. Translating it yields CASSYRDRVTGNEQFF.